The 30 T cell receptor beta chains presented below share a single source sample, sequenced in a study of identical twins. TCRdb independently ran MiXCR on the 5' RACE reads; one entry per CDR3 protein. The sample contains about 260,000 distinct CDR3 sequences, around 6.6% of which appear only once. These same data were also listed under a study on yellow fever vaccine responses in identical twins.

Material for sequencing was memory (CD45RO+) T cells sorted from blood. These receptor sequences come from a woman aged 18-30 years in good health.

This clonotype came up a few times. The genes are TRBV6-2 or TRBV6-3 and TRBJ1-1, with a weak D call TRBD1 (5 bases). V was clipped by 7 bases and J by 4 bases, with 16 bases between them. CDR3 size: 14 residues. Germline V gene data show CDR1 as MNHEY and CDR2 as SVGEGT. Here the CDR3 DNA reads TGTGCCAGCACATGGGGCGTAAGAGGCACTGAAGCTTTCTTT. Amino acid sequence: CASTWGVRGTEAFF.

This clonotype was counted ten times or more. The gene calls are TRBV7-9 and TRBJ2-5; 9 bases are a match to TRBD2. Trimming took 5 bases from V and 5 from J; bases not matched to a gene: 9. CDR3 size: 15 residues. CDR1 and CDR2 from the germline V gene are SEHNR and FQNEAQ (reference sequence). Written as DNA, the CDR3 is TGTGCCAGCAGCCCCCGACTAGCGGAGGGGGAGACCCAGTACTTC. This codes for CASSPRLAEGETQYF.

This chain connects TRBV20-1 to TRBJ2-7, with D unclear. Trimming removed 8 bases at V and 5 bases at J, with 13 bases between. Looked up from germline, CDR1 is DFQATT and CDR2 is SNEGSKA (reference sequence). The CDR3 sequence is 11 residues long. The CDR3 protein is CSTRKGNEQYF. For the CDR3, the DNA is TGCAGTACGCGAAAGGGTAACGAGCAGTACTTC.

This clonotype was detected ten times or more. This chain connects TRBV3-1 to TRBJ2-1; D gene ambiguous. V lost 1 base to trimming and J lost 0 bases, with 22 bases between them. Looked up from germline, CDR1 is LGHDT and CDR2 is YNNKEL (reference sequence). The CDR3 is 20 residues long. The CDR3 sequence is CASSQGVGFNHLSSYNEQFF. For the CDR3, the DNA is TGTGCCAGCAGCCAAGGGGTGGGGTTTAACCACCTGAGCTCCTACAATGAGCAGTTCTTC.

This clonotype was detected only a few times. The genes are TRBV20-1 and TRBJ2-2; D perhaps matches TRBD2 (5 bases). Trimming removed 1 base from V and 6 bases from J, with 12 bases in between. The CDR3 consists of 14 residues. Germline CDR1 DFQATT, CDR2 SNEGSKA (reference sequence). The CDR3 coding sequence is TGCAGTGCTAGAGCGGACGTCGGGGCCGGGGAGCTGTTTTTT. Its translation: CSARADVGAGELFF.

This clonotype occurred a few times. This chain uses TRBV28 with TRBJ1-1; TRBD1 is a possible D gene (5 bases). Per germline, CDR1 MDHEN and CDR2 SYDVKM. Trimming removed 5 bases at V and 6 bases at J, with 25 bases between. The CDR3 totals 17 residues. The CDR3 region is CASSRLIRTGQKSEAFF. CDR3 DNA sequence: TGTGCCAGCAGTCGTCTTATCCGAACGGGGCAAAAATCTGAAGCTTTCTTT.

This clonotype was detected many times. The rearrangement uses TRBV10-3 and TRBJ2-5, with 7 bases identical to TRBD1. The germline gives CDR1 ENHRY, CDR2 SYGVKD. The J segment lost 7 bases and the V segment lost 9 bases, leaving 11 bases of the junction unmatched. The CDR3 runs to 13 residues. The CDR3 reads CAIIDRVSGTQYF. DNA for the CDR3: TGTGCCATTATAGACAGGGTCTCTGGGACCCAGTACTTC.

This clonotype was picked up a small number of times. The rearrangement uses TRBV15 and TRBJ2-1; D may be TRBD2 (5 bases). Germline lookup yields CDR1 LNHNV and CDR2 YYDKDF (reference sequence). The CDR3 length is 14 residues. Trimming took off 1 base at V and 8 bases at J, with 12 bases between the two ends. Here the CDR3 reads CATSRARGGDEQFF. DNA for the CDR3: TGTGCCACCAGCAGAGCCCGGGGTGGTGATGAGCAGTTCTTC.

A few counts support this clonotype. The chain has TRBV5-1 and TRBJ2-4; maybe TRBD2 (6 bases). V lost 0 bases, J lost 1 base, and 14 bases lay in between. Germline V gene lookup returns CDR1 SGHRS and CDR2 YFSETQ. The CDR3 sequence is 17 residues long. CDR3 protein: CASSLAKGGRAKNIQYF. As DNA, the CDR3 is TGCGCCAGCAGCTTGGCTAAGGGAGGTCGCGCCAAAAACATTCAGTACTTC.

This clonotype occurred many times. The J gene is TRBJ2-5, the V gene TRBV7-9; the match to TRBD2 covers 7 bases. CDR1 and CDR2 from the germline V gene are SEHNR and FQNEAQ (reference sequence). After removal of 0 bases from V and 1 base from J, the junction contained 5 bases not matched to a gene. The CDR3 runs 16 residues. CDR3 nucleotides: TGTGCCAGCAGCTTAGCGGGGGGGGTCCCCCAAGAGACCCAGTACTTC. It codes for CASSLAGGVPQETQYF.

This clonotype was detected ten times or more. The genes are TRBV12-3 or TRBV12-4 and TRBJ1-4; D perhaps matches TRBD1 (6 bases). Trimming shortened V by 6 bases and J by 7 bases, and 15 bases separated the two germline ends. CDR3 length: 14 amino acids. The DNA of the CDR3 is TGTGCCAGCAGCCACAGGGTAGGGGGTGAAAAACTGTTTTTT. Translation gives CASSHRVGGEKLFF.

This clonotype was observed at least ten times. The chain recombines TRBV20-1 with TRBJ1-6; D ambiguous. The V end lost 2 bases, the J end lost 6 bases, and 2 bases lay between the germline ends. Germline values: CDR1 DFQATT, CDR2 SNEGSKA (reference sequence). The CDR3 loop spans 11 amino acids. This CDR3 is CSARINSPLHF. The CDR3 DNA is TGCAGTGCTAGAATTAATTCACCCCTCCACTTT.

This clonotype was seen ten or more times. The chain uses TRBV28 and TRBJ2-5; D is uncertain. The V gene lost 5 bases and the J gene lost 3 bases, with 10 bases spanning the gap. This CDR3 is 13 amino acids long. The V gene's germline CDR1 is MDHEN and CDR2 SYDVKM. The CDR3 bases are TGTGCCAGCAGTCCAGACCTCGAAGAGACCCAGTACTTC. Amino acids: CASSPDLEETQYF.

This chain links TRBV11-2 with TRBJ2-1; TRBD2 matches 7 bases. In germline, CDR1 is SGHAT, CDR2 FQNNGV. The CDR3 has 16 amino acids. V gave up 4 bases and J gave up 4 bases; unmatched junction bases: 10. The CDR3 protein is CASSSSSGGWYNEQFF. The CDR3 bases are TGTGCCAGCAGCTCGTCCTCCGGGGGGTGGTACAATGAGCAGTTCTTC.

This clonotype was counted only a few times. The chain recombines TRBV6-1 with TRBJ2-2; maybe TRBD2 (5 bases). The length of the CDR3 is 15 residues. Deletions cut 6 bases from V and 3 bases from J, with 14 bases between. Looked up from germline, CDR1 is MNHNS and CDR2 is SASEGT. As DNA, the CDR3 is TGTGCCAGCAGCAAGTCCGGGAAGCACACCGGGGAGCTGTTTTTT. Its protein is CASSKSGKHTGELFF.

This clonotype occurred a few times. The V gene is TRBV28, the J gene TRBJ2-7, with D unresolved. V shed 6 bases and J shed 1 base, with 4 bases lying between them. Germline V gene sequence: CDR1 MDHEN, CDR2 SYDVKM. The CDR3 length is 11 residues. CDR3 sequence: CASRSSYEQYF. CDR3 nucleotides: TGTGCCAGCAGGAGTTCCTACGAGCAGTACTTC.

This clonotype occurred a few times. The chain employs TRBV20-1 and TRBJ1-4, with D possibly TRBD1 on 6 matching bases. CDR3 length equals 14 residues. The germline V gene has CDR1 DFQATT and CDR2 SNEGSKA (reference sequence). Trimming took 4 bases from V and 8 from J, leaving 17 bases between them. CDR3 nucleotides: TGCAGTGCTATCGCTTTGGGGCAGGGGGAAAAACTGTTTTTT. This gives the protein CSAIALGQGEKLFF.

This clonotype showed up many times. The chain uses TRBV12-3 or TRBV12-4 and TRBJ2-1; 8 positions match TRBD2. The CDR3 is 16 residues long. The ends lost 6 bases at V and 0 bases at J; junction bases unmatched: 7. The CDR3 nucleotides read TGTGCCAGCAGCTACTCCAGCGGGAGCTCCTACAATGAGCAGTTCTTC. Its protein is CASSYSSGSSYNEQFF.

This clonotype was seen a handful of times. The rearrangement joins TRBV29-1 to TRBJ2-1, with 10 bases lining up with TRBD2. The CDR3 extends over 20 amino acids. Germline V CDR1 and CDR2: SQVTM, ANQGSEA. The J segment lost 6 bases and the V segment lost 4 bases, leaving 24 bases of the junction unmatched. CDR3 amino acids: CSVGVPPTSGRASESNEQFF. CDR3 nucleotide sequence: TGCAGCGTTGGTGTACCCCCGACCAGCGGGAGGGCCAGTGAATCCAATGAGCAGTTCTTC.

This clonotype was seen many times. V is TRBV5-1 and J is TRBJ2-2, with TRBD1 matching 7 bases. The length of the CDR3 is 16 residues. The trim removed 0 bases at V and 5 bases at J, leaving 7 bases unmatched. Germline V gene lookup returns CDR1 SGHRS and CDR2 YFSETQ. CDR3 protein: CASSLGTGGGTGELFF. CDR3 nucleotides: TGCGCCAGCAGCTTGGGGACAGGCGGTGGTACCGGGGAGCTGTTTTTT.

This clonotype was counted between two and nine times. V gene TRBV28 combines with J gene TRBJ2-5, with 10 bases matching TRBD2. Trimming at V came to 0 bases and at J to 2 bases, leaving 3 bases not matched to a gene. The CDR3 has 16 residues. The germline V gene has CDR1 MDHEN and CDR2 SYDVKM. The CDR3 sequence is CASSLWTSGQQETQYF. The CDR3 DNA reads as TGTGCCAGCAGTTTATGGACTAGCGGGCAACAAGAGACCCAGTACTTC. The full variable domain, rest sourced from reference TRBV28 and TRBJ2-5, is DVKVTQSSRYLVKRTGEKVFLECVQDMDHENMFWYRQDPGLGLRLIYFSYDVKMKEKGDIPEGYSVSREKKERFSLILESASTNQTSMYLCASSLWTSGQQETQYFGPGTRLLVL.

The chain is built from TRBV6-4 and TRBJ2-1; TRBD2 matches 10 bases. Germline V lookup: CDR1 MRHNA, CDR2 SNTAGT. V lost 3 bases, J lost 9 bases, and 8 bases stayed unmatched. The CDR3 loop spans 15 amino acids. CDR3 region: CASSEGLAGVFEQFF. CDR3 sequence (DNA): TGTGCCAGCAGTGAAGGGCTAGCGGGAGTTTTTGAGCAGTTCTTC.

This clonotype was recorded at least ten times. The chain is built from TRBV20-1 and TRBJ1-1; 11 bases fit TRBD1. With 0 bases clipped from V and 3 bases from J, the junction kept 3 bases outside the gene matches. Looked up from germline, CDR1 is DFQATT and CDR2 is SNEGSKA (reference sequence). This CDR3 is built from 15 residues. This chain's CDR3 is CSARDQGQGDTEAFF. Written as DNA, the CDR3 is TGCAGTGCTAGAGACCAGGGACAGGGGGACACTGAAGCTTTCTTT.

The chain combines TRBV6-6 with TRBJ2-1; possible D gene TRBD1, 6 bases. The CDR3 totals 12 residues. Trimming removed 5 bases from V and 10 bases from J, with 12 bases in between. The germline CDR1 and CDR2 sequences are MNHNY and SVGAGI (reference sequence). CDR3 residues: CASSNHRDEQFF. DNA of the CDR3: TGTGCCAGCAGTAATCACAGGGACGAGCAGTTCTTC.

The chain employs TRBV11-2 and TRBJ2-5; TRBD2 aligns across 9 bases. This CDR3 is built from 16 residues. Trimming cost V 6 bases and J 5 bases; bases outside gene matches: 13. Germline V lookup: CDR1 SGHAT, CDR2 FQNNGV. CDR3 region: CASSQDRLAGSETQYF. In nucleotides, the CDR3 is TGTGCCAGCAGTCAAGACCGCCTAGCGGGGTCGGAGACCCAGTACTTC.

This clonotype showed up many times. This chain joins TRBV5-6 and TRBJ1-5; D remains ambiguous. V dropped 1 base and J dropped 0 bases, with 8 bases sitting between them. CDR1 SGHDT and CDR2 YYEEEE come from the germline V gene. CDR3 length: 15 residues. The CDR3 is CASSLYSVSNQPQHF. CDR3 DNA sequence: TGTGCCAGCAGCTTGTATTCGGTTAGCAATCAGCCCCAGCATTTT.

This clonotype was recorded a few times. Here the CDR3 reads CSASGRPPYF. CDR3 coding DNA: TGCAGTGCCTCGGGACGACCCCCGTACTTC. The rearrangement joins TRBV20-1 to TRBJ2-5; D possibly uses TRBD1 or TRBD2 (5 bases each). V gave up 6 bases and J gave up 13 bases, with 15 bases separating them. There are 10 residues in the CDR3. In germline, CDR1 is DFQATT, CDR2 SNEGSKA (reference sequence).

This clonotype showed up many times. The V call is TRBV12-3 or TRBV12-4, the J call TRBJ2-7, with D perhaps TRBD2 (5 bases). Trimming removed 5 bases from V and 7 bases from J, with 15 bases in between. The CDR3 runs to 13 residues. The CDR3 is CASSKTTSWEQYF. DNA for the CDR3: TGTGCCAGCAGTAAGACTACTTCCTGGGAGCAGTACTTC.

This clonotype was counted at least ten times. This sequence joins TRBV4-2 and TRBJ1-2; D gene ambiguous. Germline V gene sequence: CDR1 LGHNA, CDR2 YNFKEQ. Trimming cost V 2 bases and J 2 bases, with 9 bases left between them. The CDR3 is made up of 14 amino acids. The CDR3 protein is CASSQSKENYGYTF. In DNA, the CDR3 is TGTGCCAGCAGCCAATCGAAAGAAAACTATGGCTACACCTTC.

This clonotype was seen ten or more times. This sequence joins TRBV28 and TRBJ2-3; TRBD1 might be the D (7 bases). Deletions cut 3 bases from V and 4 bases from J, with 17 bases between. The CDR3 is 16 residues long. Germline CDR1 is MDHEN and CDR2 is SYDVKM. CDR3 sequence (DNA): TGTGCCAGCAGTTTCCTCGCGGGAAGGGGGCCAGATACGCAGTATTTT. The encoded protein is CASSFLAGRGPDTQYF.